A single sample is the source of the 18 T cell receptor beta chains below, sequenced in a study of blood T cell repertoires in COVID-19. The repertoire was sequenced with immunoSEQ multiplex PCR; TCRdb's copy has only in-frame clones and lacks some. The sample yields roughly 86,000 clones, around 80% seen once. Sequencing used peripheral blood. The receptors were gathered from a man in his forties or fifties who had recovered from COVID-19.

The CDR3 DNA is TGTGCCAGCTCACCACTAGCTCGGGGGAATTCACCCCTCCACTTT. Translation: CASSPLARGNSPLHF. V is TRBV18 and J is TRBJ1-6, with D perhaps TRBD1 (5 bases). Looked up from germline, CDR1 is KGHSH and CDR2 is LQKENI. This CDR3 region has 15 residues. V was pared by 1 base and J by 7 bases, with 11 bases between.

At least ten counts were recorded for this clone. This chain links TRBV6-6 with TRBJ2-2, with D maybe TRBD2 (6 bases). CDR1 and CDR2 from the germline V gene are MNHNY and SVGAGI (reference sequence). The V gene lost 7 bases and the J gene lost 2 bases, with 11 bases spanning the gap. The CDR3 is 14 residues long. In DNA form, the CDR3 reads TGTGCCAGCATAATCGGGAGAAACACCGGGGAGCTGTTTTTT. It specifies CASIIGRNTGELFF.

The chain links TRBV24-1 to TRBJ1-4, with D possibly TRBD1 on 5 matching bases. The CDR3 loop spans 17 amino acids. The ends were cut back, 5 bases at V and 8 bases at J, with 23 bases in the middle. Germline values: CDR1 KGHDR, CDR2 SFDVKD. In nucleotides, the CDR3 is TGTGCCACCAGTGCGGGCTCGAAGGGGCCCGAAGGGGAAAAACTGTTTTTT. Its translation: CATSAGSKGPEGEKLFF.

V usage is TRBV6-5 and J usage is TRBJ2-1; 10 nucleotides align to TRBD1. This CDR3 spans 15 amino acids. Germline V lookup: CDR1 MNHEY, CDR2 SVGAGI. V was pared by 6 bases and J by 8 bases, with 10 bases of the junction left unmatched. The CDR3 sequence is CASRGGQGTSYEQFF. The CDR3 DNA reads as TGTGCCAGCAGGGGGGGACAGGGGACGTCCTATGAGCAGTTCTTC.

The chain combines TRBV7-9 with TRBJ2-3; TRBD1 might be the D (5 bases). The CDR3 totals 16 residues. Germline-derived CDR1 and CDR2 are SEHNR and FQNEAQ (reference sequence). Trimming left V 3 bases short and J 0 bases short, with 13 bases between. The CDR3 region is CASSFTGSYSTDTQYF. The DNA for the CDR3 is TGTGCCAGCAGCTTTACAGGAAGCTATAGCACAGATACGCAGTATTTT.

This chain connects TRBV5-1 to TRBJ2-2; a possible D gene is TRBD1 (5 bases). Germline CDR1 reads SGHRS; CDR2 reads YFSETQ. The V and J ends lost 5 bases and 2 bases respectively, with 13 bases between them. This CDR3 has 15 amino acids. CDR3 protein: CASRGQGGNTGELFF. CDR3 coding DNA: TGCGCCAGCAGGGGTCAGGGTGGAAACACCGGGGAGCTGTTTTTT.

As DNA, the CDR3 is TGTGCCAGCACGTACCAGGGGAAAGCTTTCTTT. Translated, it gives CASTYQGKAFF. The chain has TRBV6-5 and TRBJ1-1; weak D call: TRBD1 (6 bases). Germline CDR1 is MNHEY and CDR2 is SVGAGI. The V end was cut by 7 bases, the J end by 9 bases, with 12 bases between. This CDR3 contains 11 residues.

The genes are TRBV6-1 and TRBJ2-1; 8 nucleotides agree with TRBD2. Looked up from germline, CDR1 is MNHNS and CDR2 is SASEGT. After removal of 1 base from V and 8 bases from J, the junction contained 10 bases not matched to a gene. The CDR3 has 16 residues. This CDR3 is CASSEVGLAILDEQFF. CDR3 DNA: TGTGCCAGCAGTGAAGTAGGACTAGCAATTCTCGATGAGCAGTTCTTC.

The chain combines TRBV5-4 with TRBJ2-2; 7 nucleotides align to TRBD2. The V and J ends lost 2 bases and 4 bases, in that order; junction bases with no gene match: 8. This CDR3 spans 16 amino acids. Germline values: CDR1 SGHNT, CDR2 YYREEE (reference sequence). The CDR3 sequence is CASSFGRESFTGELFF. DNA for the CDR3: TGTGCCAGCAGCTTCGGGCGGGAGAGTTTCACCGGGGAGCTGTTTTTT.

This rearrangement joins TRBV11-2 to TRBJ1-1, with D possibly matching TRBD1 (5 bases). CDR1 and CDR2 from the germline V gene are SGHAT and FQNNGV. V lost 5 bases, J lost 1 base, and 11 bases lay in between. The CDR3 covers 14 residues. The DNA of the CDR3 is TGTGCCAGCAGCACAGACAGAAAGAACACTGAAGCTTTCTTT. The encoded protein is CASSTDRKNTEAFF.

This chain joins TRBV7-2 and TRBJ1-2; 10 positions match TRBD1. CDR1 and CDR2 (germline): SGHTA, FQGNSA. The CDR3 covers 14 residues. V trimming: 3 bases; J trimming: 6 bases; junction bases outside the gene matches: 4. As DNA, the CDR3 is TGTGCCAGCAGCTTCGGACAGGGGGAAGATGGCTACACCTTC. Its protein product is CASSFGQGEDGYTF. Supplemented by reference TRBV7-2 and TRBJ1-2, the full variable domain reads GAGVSQSPSNKVTEKGKDVELRCDPISGHTALYWYRQSLGQGLEFLIYFQGNSAPDKSGLPSDRFSAERTGGSVSTLTIQRTQQEDSAVYLCASSFGQGEDGYTFGSGTRLTVV.

The chain uses TRBV5-4 and TRBJ2-2; 9 nucleotides align to TRBD1. This CDR3 is 15 amino acids long. CDR1 and CDR2 from the germline V gene are SGHNT and YYREEE (reference sequence). The V segment lost 4 bases and the J segment 6 bases; nucleotides outside the gene matches: 7. CDR3 loop: CASSRGQGWAGELFF. The CDR3 nucleotides read TGTGCCAGCAGCAGGGGACAGGGTTGGGCCGGGGAGCTGTTTTTT.

This clone turned up a few times. The chain is built from TRBV6-5 and TRBJ2-5; D possibly corresponds to TRBD1 (5 bases). This CDR3 has 14 residues. The ends were cut back, 9 bases at V and 0 bases at J, with 14 bases in the middle. Germline assignment: CDR1 MNHEY and CDR2 SVGAGI. CDR3 nucleotides: TGTGCCAGGGATTTGACAGTCTACCAAGAGACCCAGTACTTC. Protein product: CARDLTVYQETQYF.

This chain joins TRBV6-6 and TRBJ2-7; TRBD2 aligns across 7 bases. The CDR3 length is 16 residues. V shed 2 bases and J 0 bases; nucleotides not matched to a gene: 7. Per germline, CDR1 MNHNY and CDR2 SVGAGI (reference sequence). CDR3 bases: TGTGCCAGCAGTTACCCCGGGGGGAAGGGCTCCTACGAGCAGTACTTC. Its protein is CASSYPGGKGSYEQYF.

J is TRBJ2-3 and V is TRBV6-5, with TRBD2 as a possible D gene (6 bases). This CDR3 spans 16 amino acids. The V gene's germline CDR1 is MNHEY and CDR2 SVGAGI. Between the trimmed V and J ends, which lost 4 bases and 2 bases, there was a span of 16 bases. The CDR3 coding sequence is TGTGCCAGCAGTTCTCAATGGACTACAAACACAGATACGCAGTATTTT. Translated: CASSSQWTTNTDTQYF.

The chain uses TRBV3-1 (or the pseudogene TRBV3-2) and TRBJ1-6; no clear D gene. The ends were cut back, 4 bases at V and 7 bases at J, with 11 bases in the middle. The CDR3 totals 14 residues. Germline V gene lookup returns CDR1 LGHDT and CDR2 YNNKEL (reference sequence). CDR3 amino acids: CASSPFSGNSPLHF. The CDR3 DNA sequence: TGTGCCAGCAGCCCCTTCTCGGGGAATTCACCCCTCCACTTT.

CDR3 amino acids: CATSQGGRDEQFF. The CDR3 DNA sequence: TGTGCCACCAGTCAGGGGGGCCGCGATGAGCAGTTCTTC. The chain links TRBV24-1 to TRBJ2-1, with D tentatively TRBD1 (7 bases). This CDR3 spans 13 amino acids. Germline V gene sequence: CDR1 KGHDR, CDR2 SFDVKD. The germline V and J ends were trimmed by 6 bases and 8 bases, with 13 bases remaining between them.

The rearrangement joins TRBV6-5 to TRBJ1-5, with 9 bases fitting TRBD1. V lost 6 bases to trimming and J lost 6 bases; unmatched junction nucleotides: 9. In germline, CDR1 is MNHEY, CDR2 SVGAGI. The CDR3 spans 15 residues. DNA of the CDR3: TGTGCCAGCAGCGTTACCGGGACAGGGTCTCAGCCCCAGCATTTT. It yields the protein CASSVTGTGSQPQHF.